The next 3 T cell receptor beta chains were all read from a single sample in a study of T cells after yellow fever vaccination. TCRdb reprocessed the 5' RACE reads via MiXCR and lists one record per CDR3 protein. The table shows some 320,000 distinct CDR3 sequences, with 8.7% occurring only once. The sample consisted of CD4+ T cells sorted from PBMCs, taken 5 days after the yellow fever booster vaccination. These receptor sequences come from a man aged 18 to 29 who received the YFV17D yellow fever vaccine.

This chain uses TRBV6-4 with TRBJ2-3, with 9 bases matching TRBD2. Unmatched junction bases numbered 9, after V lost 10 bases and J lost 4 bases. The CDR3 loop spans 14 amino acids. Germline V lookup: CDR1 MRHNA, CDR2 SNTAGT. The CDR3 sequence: CATQAGGTADTQYF. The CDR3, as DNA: TGTGCCACCCAAGCGGGGGGTACGGCAGATACGCAGTATTTT.

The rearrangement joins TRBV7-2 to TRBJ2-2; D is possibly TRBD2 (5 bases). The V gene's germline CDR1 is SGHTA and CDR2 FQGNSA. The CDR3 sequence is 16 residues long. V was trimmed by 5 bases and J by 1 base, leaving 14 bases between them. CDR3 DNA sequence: TGTGCCAGCAGCGCGGTCGGGGTGGAGAACACCGGGGAGCTGTTTTTT. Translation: CASSAVGVENTGELFF.

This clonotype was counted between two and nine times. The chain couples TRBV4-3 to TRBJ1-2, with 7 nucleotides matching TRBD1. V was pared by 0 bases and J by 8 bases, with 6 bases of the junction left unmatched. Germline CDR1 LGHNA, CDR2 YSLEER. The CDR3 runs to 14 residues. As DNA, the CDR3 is TGCGCCAGCAGCCAAGATAGGGGGCTTGGGGGCTACACCTTC. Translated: CASSQDRGLGGYTF.